This TCR beta chain came from a study of OX40 agonist ivuxolimab in advanced cancers. Study as a whole: Therapy given before enrollment (anti-PD-1, anti-PD-L1 or anti-CTLA-4) was allowed, and 40% had some.

Notes on this clone: Its antigen remains unidentified.

General observations from the study: Relative to CD4+, CD8+ T cells held more expanded clones on average. Certain nonresponders likewise exhibited a low normalized T-cell clonal expansion. Clonal expansion by week 6 occurred in CD4+ and CD8+ blood T cells (at 0.1 to 3.0 mg/kg).

Only in-frame clones appear in the TCRdb table, and some are missing; sequencing was by immunoSEQ multiplex PCR. The table lists about 60,000 clones, 85% to 90% of them singletons. This CDR3 is 15 amino acids long. With V trimmed by 4 bases and J by 4 bases, 8 bases remained unmatched. Germline-derived CDR1 and CDR2 are SGHTA and FQGNSA. The chain combines TRBV7-2 with TRBJ1-2; TRBD1 aligns across 8 bases. The clonotype originates from an adult with an advanced solid tumor such as melanoma, head and neck, liver or kidney cancer. The source was CD4+ or CD8+ T cells sorted from blood, collected in a trial of the OX40 agonist ivuxolimab. The CDR3 nucleotides read TGTGCCAGCAGCTCCACAGGGGGGGTGGCCTATGGCTACACCTTC. It is translated as CASSSTGGVAYGYTF.